This TCR beta chain came from a study of CD8 T cells in ankylosing spondylitis (dated by TCRdb to 2017 to 2019). For context, the study as a whole: To find TCR variants linked to disease, the study profiled T cell receptor beta repertoires in ankylosing spondylitis patients and healthy donors. In total, the full study cohort was made up of roughly 110 healthy donors and 25 ankylosing spondylitis patients. Samples of peripheral blood were taken, and for ankylosing spondylitis patients, synovial fluid was collected as well.

CDR1 and CDR2, per the germline V gene, are MNHEY and SVGAGI. CDR3 length: 15 amino acids, cysteine to phenylalanine. Only the CDR3 DNA is retained, 45 bases long and in frame from the first base. Trimming removed 0 bases from V and 8 bases from J, leaving 14 bases between the germline ends. General study outcomes and caveats: The disease-linked clones were reported as significantly enriched in matched synovial fluid samples from ankylosing spondylitis patients. Blood from ankylosing spondylitis patients appeared to be characterized by a TCR beta motif made up of fewer than ten highly homologous amino acid variants. Some motif variants had previously been reported in the synovial fluid and blood of reactive arthritis patients, which suggests shared mechanisms of disease initiation. The disease-linked clones showed a CD8+ phenotype and occurred at relatively low frequencies in peripheral blood.

Comments on this clonotype: Its antigen remains undetermined. Within one base of it there is no much larger clone, and no base qualities were kept.

TCRdb names Illumina HiSeq 2500 as the instrument used. TCR beta libraries were prepared by quantitative 5'-RACE with molecular barcodes. Concerning the study's data processing: A new computational method, built on a probabilistic model of VDJ rearrangement, was used to identify disease-linked TCR variants. TCRdb reworked the public reads: Q25 trimming with fastp, MiXCR clone assembly, productive beta chains retained. For every CDR3 protein sequence, its rows merge into one entry that carries the most common genes and DNA. The V and J calls reflect TCRdb's pipeline rather than the authors' work. The sample table contains about 250,000 distinct CDR3 sequences; only one count was recorded for approximately 30% of them. Around 4% of the sample is taken by the ten largest.

The sequence derives from a male donor with ankylosing spondylitis or in good health (not recorded which). The sequence is built from TRBV6-5 and TRBJ2-1, with the D gene not confidently named. Material: blood, either unsorted or a sorted T cell fraction (not recorded which). CDR3 loop: CASSYSTGALDEQFF. The bases are TGTGCCAGCAGTTACTCGACTGGCGCTCTTGATGAGCAGTTCTTC.